These 6 T cell receptor beta chains share one sample of origin, sequenced in a study of identical twins. From the 5' RACE reads, TCRdb called clonotypes with MiXCR, one entry per CDR3 protein. Of some 630,000 distinct CDR3 sequences in the sample, about 7% are singletons; the top ten hold roughly 1.6%. The data were also submitted as part of a second study, on yellow fever vaccine responses in identical twins.

The sample was PBMCs. The receptor source for this set is a woman aged 18-35 years in good health.

In its sample, this clonotype was seen many times. The chain combines TRBV12-3 or TRBV12-4 with TRBJ2-7; either TRBD1 or TRBD2 may fit D (5 bases each). Deletions cut 5 bases from V and 2 bases from J, with 10 bases between. CDR3 length equals 13 residues. The DNA for the CDR3 is TGTGCCAGCAGTCCGCAGGGAGCCTACGAGCAGTACTTC. Amino acid sequence: CASSPQGAYEQYF.

Many counts were recorded for this clonotype. V and J are TRBV5-1 and TRBJ1-1; 11 nucleotides agree with TRBD1. Trimming removed 2 bases from V and 0 bases from J; junction bases left unmatched: 9. Germline CDR1 reads SGHRS; CDR2 reads YFSETQ. CDR3 length: 18 residues. The CDR3 spells CASSLSWTGGSMNTEAFF. CDR3 DNA: TGCGCCAGCAGCTTATCCTGGACAGGGGGCTCGATGAACACTGAAGCTTTCTTT.

This clonotype has only a few counts. The rearrangement joins TRBV4-1 to TRBJ2-7; D perhaps matches TRBD2 (5 bases). V was trimmed by 1 base and J by 0 bases, leaving 10 bases between them. The CDR3 has 15 residues. The germline V gene encodes CDR1 MGHRA and CDR2 YSYEKL. The CDR3 sequence: CASSQGLGSSYEQYV. As DNA, the CDR3 is TGCGCCAGCAGCCAAGGGTTGGGGAGCTCCTACGAGCAGTACGTC.

This clonotype came up a few times. The chain is built from TRBV11-2 and TRBJ2-1; 8 bases line up with TRBD1. The ends lost 4 bases at V and 0 bases at J; junction bases unmatched: 14. The CDR3 covers 19 residues. Germline V gene sequence: CDR1 SGHAT, CDR2 FQNNGV. CDR3 bases: TGTGCCAGCAGCTGGGCTTCAGGGGGCGGACCCAGCTCCTACAATGAGCAGTTCTTC. Encoded protein: CASSWASGGGPSSYNEQFF.

This clonotype was found a few times. This rearrangement joins TRBV3-1 to TRBJ2-1; D is undetermined. CDR1 is LGHDT, CDR2 YNNKEL, per germline (reference sequence). V shed 0 bases and J shed 2 bases, with 11 bases lying between them. The CDR3 extends over 16 amino acids. This chain's CDR3 is CASSQDSGPTYNEQFF. Written as DNA, the CDR3 is TGTGCCAGCAGCCAAGACTCAGGTCCGACCTACAATGAGCAGTTCTTC.

There are a few counts of this clonotype. The chain couples TRBV5-1 to TRBJ2-4, with D perhaps TRBD1 or TRBD2 (6 bases each). Germline V gene data show CDR1 as SGHRS and CDR2 as YFSETQ. The germline V and J ends were trimmed by 4 bases and 3 bases, with 14 bases remaining between them. The CDR3 extends over 15 amino acids. The CDR3 sequence is CASSPAGHLKNIQYF. CDR3 coding DNA: TGCGCCAGCAGCCCGGCGGGACACCTCAAAAACATTCAGTACTTC.